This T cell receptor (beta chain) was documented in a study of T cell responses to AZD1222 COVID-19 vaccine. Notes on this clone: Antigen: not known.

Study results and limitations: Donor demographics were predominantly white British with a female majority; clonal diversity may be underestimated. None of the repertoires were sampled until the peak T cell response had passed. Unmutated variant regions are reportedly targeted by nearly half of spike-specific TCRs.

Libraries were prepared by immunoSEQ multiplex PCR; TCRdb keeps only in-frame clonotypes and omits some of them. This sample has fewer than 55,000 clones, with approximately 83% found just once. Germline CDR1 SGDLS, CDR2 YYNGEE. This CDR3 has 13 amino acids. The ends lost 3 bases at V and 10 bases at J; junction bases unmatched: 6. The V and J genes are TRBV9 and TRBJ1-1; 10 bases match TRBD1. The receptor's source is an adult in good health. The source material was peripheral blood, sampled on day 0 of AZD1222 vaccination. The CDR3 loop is CASSARQGALAFF. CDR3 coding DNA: TGTGCCAGCAGCGCCCGACAGGGGGCATTAGCTTTCTTT.